Following are 31 T cell receptor beta chains from one sample sequenced in a study of a mutant IDH1 vaccine in newly diagnosed glioma. No antigen has been identified for these receptors. The time point: week 11, during vaccination. Doses consisted of 300 ug of mutant IDH1 20-mer peptide each, paired with topical imiquimod. Assay used: immunoSEQ multiplex PCR; TCRdb lists only in-frame clones, some missing. The sample has roughly 130,000 clones, roughly 77% seen once; the top ten hold 5.5%. Sequenced here: PBMCs, sampled from a glioma patient whose treatment included an IDH1 peptide vaccine. All receptors derive from a man aged 35 to 55 with glioma.

This clone occurred once. The gene calls are TRBV13 and TRBJ2-5, with D unclear. V lost 5 bases to trimming and J lost 2 bases, with 9 bases between them. This CDR3 contains 13 residues. CDR1 and CDR2 from the germline V gene are PRHDT and FYEKMQ (reference sequence). DNA for the CDR3: TGTGCCAGCAGCCCCCGACTTCAAGAGACCCAGTACTTC. Protein: CASSPRLQETQYF.

The chain uses TRBV11-2 and TRBJ2-7; 7 positions match TRBD1. Germline V gives CDR1 SGHAT, CDR2 FQNNGV. CDR3 length equals 14 residues. V trimming: 4 bases; J trimming: 1 base; junction bases outside the gene matches: 4. DNA of the CDR3: TGTGCCAGCAGCTCAGACAGGGCTTCCTACGAGCAGTACTTC. Protein: CASSSDRASYEQYF.

This CDR3 reads CASRRTGGGYGYTF. CDR3 DNA: TGTGCCAGCAGGAGAACGGGAGGTGGCTATGGCTACACCTTC. V is TRBV6-1 and J is TRBJ1-2; no definite D call. The germline V gene has CDR1 MNHNS and CDR2 SASEGT. V was clipped by 6 bases and J by 4 bases, with 15 bases between them. The CDR3 covers 14 residues.

The V call is TRBV6-6, the J call TRBJ2-1; D is perhaps TRBD2 (7 bases). This CDR3 is 15 amino acids long. In germline, CDR1 is MNHNY, CDR2 SVGAGI (reference sequence). V dropped 6 bases and J dropped 8 bases, with 20 bases sitting between them. CDR3 sequence (DNA): TGTGCCAGCAGCCATCCGGGGGGCGGCTGGGATGAGCAGTTCTTC. Its protein product is CASSHPGGGWDEQFF.

V and J are TRBV5-6 and TRBJ1-2, with 7 bases aligning to TRBD1. After removal of 4 bases from V and 4 bases from J, the junction contained 16 bases not matched to a gene. Germline CDR1 is SGHDT and CDR2 is YYEEEE. The CDR3 length is 17 residues. CDR3 sequence: CASSVESGQSLIYGYTF. CDR3 bases: TGTGCCAGCAGCGTGGAGTCGGGACAGAGTCTTATCTATGGCTACACCTTC.

The chain employs TRBV7-9 and TRBJ1-1; D might be TRBD1 (6 bases). Germline V gives CDR1 SEHNR, CDR2 FQNEAQ (reference sequence). The length of the CDR3 is 14 residues. Trimming stripped 6 bases from V and 2 bases from J, with 13 bases between. As DNA, the CDR3 is TGTGCCAGCAGTCGGGGGCAGGGAAACACTGAAGCTTTCTTT. Translating it yields CASSRGQGNTEAFF.

The genes are TRBV27 and TRBJ2-7, with a possible D match to TRBD2 (6 bases). V gave up 6 bases and J gave up 0 bases, with 18 bases separating them. The CDR3 runs to 16 residues. Germline values: CDR1 MNHEY, CDR2 SMNVEV (reference sequence). The CDR3 here is CASRAGTFYNSYEQYF. CDR3 nucleotide sequence: TGTGCCAGCAGGGCGGGGACTTTTTACAACTCCTACGAGCAGTACTTC.

CDR3 sequence (DNA): TGTGCCAGTAGCATCGGCGGGAGCAATCAGCCCCAGCATTTT. Protein product: CASSIGGSNQPQHF. The rearrangement joins TRBV19 to TRBJ1-5; no clear D. This CDR3 contains 14 residues. CDR1 is LNHDA, CDR2 SQIVND, per germline (reference sequence). Trimming stripped 6 bases from V and 1 base from J, with 10 bases between.

The sample holds one count of this clone. The rearrangement uses TRBV7-2 and TRBJ1-2, with no clear D. Trimming left V 5 bases short and J 7 bases short, with 11 bases between. The CDR3 runs 12 residues. Per germline, CDR1 SGHTA and CDR2 FQGNSA. The CDR3 nucleotides read TGTGCCAGCAGCCCAACCCTTGGTGGCTACACCTTC. Translating gives CASSPTLGGYTF.

The chain links TRBV30 to TRBJ1-4; tentative D call: TRBD1 (5 bases). The CDR3 is 16 residues long. Trimming took off 5 bases at V and 5 bases at J, with 21 bases between the two ends. From germline, CDR1 is GTSNPN and CDR2 SVGIG (reference sequence). CDR3 protein: CAWYKGRVGGNEKLFF. CDR3 sequence (DNA): TGTGCCTGGTATAAGGGGCGCGTTGGGGGGAATGAAAAACTGTTTTTT. Supplemented by reference TRBV30 and TRBJ1-4, the full variable domain reads SQTIHQWPATLVQPVGSPLSLECTVEGTSNPNLYWYRQAAGRGLQLLFYSVGIGQISSEVPQNLSASRPQDRQFILSSKKLLLSDSGFYLCAWYKGRVGGNEKLFFGSGTQLSVL.

The chain combines TRBV29-1 with TRBJ2-3, with 10 bases fitting TRBD2. The V segment lost 1 base and the J segment 1 base; nucleotides outside the gene matches: 17. CDR1 SQVTM and CDR2 ANQGSEA come from the germline V gene. The CDR3 runs to 20 residues. The CDR3 nucleotides are TGCAGCGTTGAAGTGACAGGGGCAGGTAGCGGGGGGTACGGCACAGATACGCAGTATTTT. Its translation: CSVEVTGAGSGGYGTDTQYF.

This chain joins TRBV9 and TRBJ2-1; TRBD2 is a possible D gene (6 bases). This CDR3 region has 14 residues. V dropped 3 bases and J dropped 7 bases, with 14 bases sitting between them. Germline V gives CDR1 SGDLS, CDR2 YYNGEE. This CDR3 reads CASSGGLGMNEQFF. CDR3 sequence (DNA): TGTGCCAGCAGCGGGGGACTCGGAATGAATGAGCAGTTCTTC. The complete variable domain, with remaining parts taken from reference TRBV9 and TRBJ2-1, reads DSGVTQTPKHLITATGQRVTLRCSPRSGDLSVYWYQQSLDQGLQFLIQYYNGEERAKGNILERFSAQQFPDLHSELNLSSLELGDSALYFCASSGGLGMNEQFFGPGTRLTVL.

The chain carries TRBV7-2 and TRBJ2-7; 7 bases line up with TRBD1. CDR1 is SGHTA, CDR2 FQGNSA, per germline. V shed 3 bases, J shed 6 bases, and the junction held 11 bases outside the gene matches. The CDR3 sequence is 15 residues long. The DNA of the CDR3 is TGTGCCAGCAGCTTCCCCCGATCAAGGGGGCCCGAGCAGTACTTC. As protein: CASSFPRSRGPEQYF.

This clone was observed a handful of times. This chain uses TRBV29-1 with TRBJ2-2, with D perhaps given as TRBD1 or TRBD2 (5 bases each). Looked up from germline, CDR1 is SQVTM and CDR2 is ANQGSEA. The CDR3 contains 13 residues. V was clipped by 5 bases and J by 4 bases, with 11 bases between them. In DNA form, the CDR3 reads TGCAGCGTTTGGCCGGGACCCACCGGGGAGCTGTTTTTT. Its protein is CSVWPGPTGELFF.

In nucleotides, the CDR3 is TGTGCCAGCAGCCGCGGGACAGGGCTGGGCACTGAAGCTTTCTTT. This encodes CASSRGTGLGTEAFF. V usage is TRBV4-2 and J usage is TRBJ1-1; 9 positions match TRBD1. CDR1 is LGHNA, CDR2 YNFKEQ, per germline. With V trimmed by 4 bases and J by 4 bases, 7 bases remained unmatched. The length of the CDR3 is 15 residues.

This clone was found a few times. V and J are TRBV5-1 and TRBJ2-1, with a possible D match to TRBD1 (5 bases). The CDR3 has 12 residues. Trimming took off 3 bases at V and 10 bases at J, with 11 bases between the two ends. Per the germline V gene, CDR1 is SGHRS and CDR2 is YFSETQ. The CDR3: CASSSTGSEQFF. The CDR3 DNA follows: TGCGCCAGCAGCTCCACAGGTAGCGAGCAGTTCTTC.

The rearrangement links TRBV2 to TRBJ1-2, with D maybe TRBD1 (5 bases). The germline V gene has CDR1 SNHLY and CDR2 FYNNEI. The CDR3 spans 14 residues. Between the trimmed V and J ends, which lost 1 base and 3 bases, there was a span of 9 bases. DNA for the CDR3: TGTGCCAGCAGTGAAGGGGGACGATACTATGGCTACACCTTC. Its protein is CASSEGGRYYGYTF.

The chain links TRBV6-6 to TRBJ1-1; D is unresolved. Germline V gene sequence: CDR1 MNHNY, CDR2 SVGAGI (reference sequence). The CDR3 has 12 residues. With 5 bases removed from V and 8 bases from J, the gap between germline ends came to 12 bases. This CDR3 reads CASSTGPGEAFF. Written as DNA, the CDR3 is TGTGCCAGCAGTACCGGACCCGGGGAAGCTTTCTTT.

The chain combines TRBV14 with TRBJ1-2, with 10 bases matching TRBD1. After removal of 3 bases from V and 8 bases from J, the junction contained 9 bases not matched to a gene. CDR3 length: 15 residues. Per the germline V gene, CDR1 is SGHDN and CDR2 is FVKESK. CDR3 DNA sequence: TGTGCCAGCAGCCAGGCCGGGACAGGGGCCCGCGGCTACACCTTC. This encodes CASSQAGTGARGYTF.

The gene calls are TRBV7-2 and TRBJ2-2; 11 bases match TRBD2. This CDR3 is 17 amino acids long. Germline lookup yields CDR1 SGHTA and CDR2 FQGNSA. Germline trimming cut 5 bases from V and 5 bases from J; bases unmatched to any gene: 10. CDR3 DNA: TGTGCCAGCAGCCCAACCCTAGCGGGAGGTCGGACCGGGGAGCTGTTTTTT. Encoded protein: CASSPTLAGGRTGELFF.

The chain employs TRBV19 and TRBJ1-2; possible D gene TRBD1, 6 bases. The CDR3 loop spans 12 amino acids. Trimming took off 11 bases at V and 5 bases at J, with 15 bases between the two ends. Germline CDR1 reads LNHDA; CDR2 reads SQIVND (reference sequence). The CDR3 region is CAVKGTGYGYTF. CDR3 sequence (DNA): TGTGCCGTAAAAGGAACAGGGTATGGCTACACCTTC.

J is TRBJ1-2 and V is TRBV2, with 8 bases that match TRBD1. This CDR3 has 13 amino acids. Germline CDR1 is SNHLY and CDR2 is FYNNEI. V was clipped by 6 bases and J by 7 bases; unmatched bases: 7. The CDR3, as DNA: TGTGCCAGCAGCTTCTTACAGGGGGGTGGCTACACCTTC. It translates to CASSFLQGGGYTF.

This clone was observed once. This rearrangement joins TRBV21-1 to TRBJ2-5; no DNA check was done on the table's D call, TRBD1. TRBV21-1 is tagged as a pseudogene. This CDR3 is 17 amino acids long. DNA for the CDR3: TGTGCCAGCAGCAAAGGCGCCCAGGGGTCCCCCGAAGAGACCCAGTACTTC. Its translation: CASSKGAQGSPEETQYF.

This clone was seen just once. V is TRBV4-3 and J is TRBJ1-5, with unresolved D. Trimming removed 1 base from V and 2 bases from J, with 6 bases in between. Germline CDR1 LGHNA, CDR2 YSLEER. This CDR3 has 14 residues. CDR3 bases: TGCGCCAGCAGCCAAGTAGTGGGCAATCAGCCCCAGCATTTT. Amino acid sequence: CASSQVVGNQPQHF.

The chain has TRBV6-4 and TRBJ1-5, with D perhaps TRBD1 (5 bases). Germline-derived CDR1 and CDR2 are MRHNA and SNTAGT. Trimming shortened V by 3 bases and J by 9 bases, and 12 bases separated the two germline ends. CDR3 size: 13 residues. The CDR3 nucleotides read TGTGCCAGCAGTGAGGACAACTTGGGGCCCCAGCATTTT. This encodes CASSEDNLGPQHF.

Turning to this clone: Relative to the germline gene, one junction end is altered; a read error may explain this. V usage is TRBV7-7 and J usage is TRBJ1-3; 9 bases align to TRBD1. Germline V gene data show CDR1 as SSHAT and CDR2 as FNYEAQ (reference sequence). The CDR3 is 15 residues long. The DNA of the CDR3 is TGTGCTAGCAGCATACAACAGGGGGCAGGAAACACCATATATTTT. Protein product: CASSIQQGAGNTIYF.

In its sample, this clone was seen once. The chain couples TRBV7-2 to TRBJ2-7, with D uncertain. V lost 6 bases and J lost 3, with 12 bases in between. This CDR3 is 13 amino acids long. Germline V gene sequence: CDR1 SGHTA, CDR2 FQGNSA. The CDR3 DNA sequence: TGTGCCAGCAGTTCAGACATATACTACGAGCAGTACTTC. Protein product: CASSSDIYYEQYF.

The chain joins TRBV4-3 to TRBJ2-5; D remains unclear. The CDR3 contains 15 residues. In germline, CDR1 is LGHNA, CDR2 YSLEER. V lost 0 bases, J lost 1 base, and 9 bases lay in between. The CDR3 here is CASSQDSLPQETQYF. For the CDR3, the DNA is TGCGCCAGCAGCCAAGATAGTCTGCCCCAAGAGACCCAGTACTTC.

This clone was found once. The chain uses TRBV5-1 and TRBJ2-3; TRBD1 matches 10 bases. CDR3 length equals 15 residues. Per germline, CDR1 SGHRS and CDR2 YFSETQ. Trimming at V came to 6 bases and at J to 1 base, leaving 5 bases not matched to a gene. The CDR3 nucleotides are TGCGCCAGCACCACGGGGACAGGGGGCACAGATACGCAGTATTTT. This encodes CASTTGTGGTDTQYF.

This chain connects TRBV7-8 to TRBJ1-5, with D possibly matching TRBD1 (5 bases). The CDR3 loop spans 17 amino acids. V was pared by 7 bases and J by 0 bases, with 19 bases between. CDR1 is SGHVS, CDR2 FQNEAQ, per germline. CDR3 sequence reads: CASTADEGRLSNQPQHF. The CDR3 DNA reads TGTGCCAGCACCGCCGATGAGGGACGGCTTAGCAATCAGCCCCAGCATTTT.

This clone was detected only a few times. The rearrangement uses TRBV25-1 and TRBJ1-2, with D uncertain. This CDR3 is 13 amino acids long. V lost 6 bases and J 4 bases, leaving 12 bases between the germline ends. Germline CDR1 and CDR2: MGHDK and SYGVNS. The CDR3 here is CASRGASVYGYTF. The CDR3 DNA sequence: TGTGCCAGCAGAGGAGCCTCCGTCTATGGCTACACCTTC.